The rows below give T cell receptor beta chains drawn from one sample of a study of blood T cell repertoires in COVID-19. Profiling relied on immunoSEQ multiplex PCR, and the TCRdb table lists in-frame clones only, not all of them. Here the sample spans 110,000 to 150,000 clones, around four fifths being singletons. The sequencing sample was made of PBMCs or T cells enriched from blood (not recorded which). These TCRs come from a woman between 45 and 60 years old who had recovered from COVID-19. Both conserved end residues are part of each CDR3. The order of the fields is J gene, clone size, V gene, D gene, CDR3 DNA, CDR3 protein. D genes are given only for firm matches. Expanded clones are given a class, and other clones once, few, many or no size at all.

J gene: TRBJ1-1
clone size: .
V gene: TRBV12-3/TRBV12-4
D gene: .
CDR3 DNA: TGTGCCAGCAGAGAAGAAGGGGACACTGAAGCTTTCTTT
CDR3 protein: CASREEGDTEAFF

J gene: TRBJ2-3
clone size: .
V gene: TRBV2
D gene: TRBD2
CDR3 DNA: TGTGCCAGCACAGGACTAGCGGTCGTCGGCACAGATACGCAGTATTTT
CDR3 protein: CASTGLAVVGTDTQYF

J gene: TRBJ2-7
clone size: .
V gene: TRBV27
D gene: .
CDR3 DNA: TGTGCCAGCAAAACAGGGAGCTCCTACGAGCAGTACTTC
CDR3 protein: CASKTGSSYEQYF

J gene: TRBJ1-5
clone size: .
V gene: TRBV10-3
D gene: .
CDR3 DNA: TGTGCCATCAGTGAAGAAACAGGGATCGGCAATCAGCCCCAGCATTTT
CDR3 protein: CAISEETGIGNQPQHF

J gene: TRBJ1-1
clone size: .
V gene: TRBV7-9
D gene: .
CDR3 DNA: TGTGCCAGCAGCCCACACCCCATGGGGGGCACTGAAGCTTTCTTT
CDR3 protein: CASSPHPMGGTEAFF

J gene: TRBJ2-4
clone size: few
V gene: TRBV19
D gene: TRBD1
CDR3 DNA: TGTGCCAGTAGTATAGGAGGGGTGGACAGGATTGGGAACATTCAGTACTTC
CDR3 protein: CASSIGGVDRIGNIQYF

J gene: TRBJ1-1
clone size: .
V gene: TRBV25-1
D gene: .
CDR3 DNA: TGTGCCAGCAGTCCCTTTGAGGGGGTCACTGAAGCTTTCTTT
CDR3 protein: CASSPFEGVTEAFF

J gene: TRBJ1-2
clone size: .
V gene: TRBV16
D gene: .
CDR3 DNA: TGTGCCAGCAGCGAAGACTTGACCCGAGGTTATGGCTACACCTTC
CDR3 protein: CASSEDLTRGYGYTF

J gene: TRBJ2-2
clone size: .
V gene: TRBV6-1
D gene: TRBD2
CDR3 DNA: TGTGCCAGCAGTGTAGCGGGGGGATCCGTCGGGGAGCTGTTTTTT
CDR3 protein: CASSVAGGSVGELFF

J gene: TRBJ2-3
clone size: many
V gene: TRBV6-1
D gene: TRBD1
CDR3 DNA: TGTGCCAGCAGTGAGAACAGGGGTCCAGATACGCAGTATTTT
CDR3 protein: CASSENRGPDTQYF

J gene: TRBJ2-7
clone size: .
V gene: TRBV7-8
D gene: TRBD2
CDR3 DNA: TGTGCCAGCAGCTCCCTAGCGGGGGGGCGGTACGAGCAGTACTTC
CDR3 protein: CASSSLAGGRYEQYF

J gene: TRBJ1-5
clone size: .
V gene: TRBV10-3
D gene: .
CDR3 DNA: TGTGCCATCAGTGAAGTCGGCGGAGATCAGCCCCAGCATTTT
CDR3 protein: CAISEVGGDQPQHF

J gene: TRBJ2-3
clone size: .
V gene: TRBV28
D gene: TRBD2
CDR3 DNA: TGTGCCATTAACCCGGGGGGAGGCACAGATACGCAGTATTTT
CDR3 protein: CAINPGGGTDTQYF

J gene: TRBJ1-2
clone size: .
V gene: TRBV5-3
D gene: .
CDR3 DNA: TGTGCCAGAAGCTTGGTGGCTGCCGAAGGCTACACCTTC
CDR3 protein: CARSLVAAEGYTF

J gene: TRBJ2-1
clone size: .
V gene: TRBV9
D gene: .
CDR3 DNA: TGTGCCAGCACCCCCCTCGGGGTCGGCGAGCAGTTCTTC
CDR3 protein: CASTPLGVGEQFF

J gene: TRBJ1-5
clone size: .
V gene: TRBV18
D gene: .
CDR3 DNA: TGTGCCAGCTCACCACCGAGTAATAGCAATCAGCCCCAGCATTTT
CDR3 protein: CASSPPSNSNQPQHF

J gene: TRBJ1-5
clone size: .
V gene: TRBV4-1
D gene: TRBD1
CDR3 DNA: TGCGCCAGCAGCCGACAGGGACAGAGCAATCAGCCCCAGCATTTT
CDR3 protein: CASSRQGQSNQPQHF

J gene: TRBJ2-3
clone size: .
V gene: TRBV24-1
D gene: TRBD1
CDR3 DNA: TGTGCCACCAGTGACCTGGGACAGGGGACAGATACGCAGTATTTT
CDR3 protein: CATSDLGQGTDTQYF